The rows below give T cell receptor beta chains drawn from one sample of a study of cytomegalovirus exposure and HLA in healthy donors. Profiling relied on immunoSEQ multiplex PCR, and the TCRdb table lists in-frame clones only, not all of them. This table has a few hundred thousand clones, around nine tenths appearing once. The sequencing input was PBMCs. These receptors all come from a woman under 30 in good health and CMV-seronegative. The CDR3 runs from the conserved cysteine through the conserved F or W. The D gene is left open where the match is weak. Expanded clones get a size class; other rows say once, few or many, or leave the size out.

>TRBJ2-2|TRBV7-8|NA|13|NA
TGTGCCAGCAGCTTCGAGAGGGCCGGGGAGCTGTTTTTT
CASSFERAGELFF
>TRBJ2-1|TRBV27|NA|14|NA
TGTGCCAGCAGATTGACAGGACCCTACAATGAGCAGTTCTTC
CASRLTGPYNEQFF
>TRBJ2-2|TRBV4-1|TRBD2|18|NA
TGCGCCAGCAGCCAAGATTCGTTCCTAGCGGGAGGGGCCGGGGAGCTGTTTTTT
CASSQDSFLAGGAGELFF
>TRBJ2-6|TRBV29-1|NA|15|NA
TGCAGCGTAGTGACAGGCAGCTCTGGGGCCAACGTCCTGACTTTC
CSVVTGSSGANVLTF
>TRBJ2-5|TRBV30|TRBD1|12|NA
TGTGCCTGGAGTGGACAGGGAGAGACCCAGTACTTC
CAWSGQGETQYF
>TRBJ2-3|TRBV29-1|NA|14|NA
TGCAGCGCTCTAGGGAGTGGTCTGGTCGATACGCAGTATTTT
CSALGSGLVDTQYF
>TRBJ1-3|TRBV7-9|NA|14|NA
TGTGCCAGCAGCTCCCTGGACACTGGAAACACCATATATTTT
CASSSLDTGNTIYF
>TRBJ1-1|TRBV5-1|TRBD1|16|NA
TGCGCCAGCAGCTTAACACCGGGACAGGGCGAGACTGAAGCTTTCTTT
CASSLTPGQGETEAFF
>TRBJ1-1|TRBV13|NA|14|NA
TGTGCCAGCAGCCTCCCGGGGATGAACACTGAAGCTTTCTTT
CASSLPGMNTEAFF
>TRBJ2-3|TRBV27|NA|13|NA
TGTGCCAGCAGCCCTATGGTCACAGATACGCAGTATTTT
CASSPMVTDTQYF
>TRBJ2-1|TRBV7-2|TRBD2|15|NA
TGTGCCAGCAGCTTAGTTGCGGGAGGGTTCAATGAGCAGTTCTTC
CASSLVAGGFNEQFF
>TRBJ2-1|TRBV10-3|TRBD1|14|NA
TGTGCCACCCACCGGGACAGGGGTCGCAATGAGCAGTTCTTC
CATHRDRGRNEQFF
>TRBJ2-5|TRBV21-1|NA|17|NA
TGTGCCAGCAGCCGGAGACTAGCGGGAGCCAGCCAAGAGACCCAGTACTTC
CASSRRLAGASQETQYF
>TRBJ1-3|TRBV28|TRBD1|15|NA
TGTGCCAGCAGCCTCTCGACAGGGAATGGAAACACCATATATTTT
CASSLSTGNGNTIYF
>TRBJ2-7|TRBV11-2|NA|14|NA
TGTGCCAGCAGCTTAGAGGTCAAGAGCTACGAGCAGTACTTC
CASSLEVKSYEQYF
>TRBJ2-3|TRBV11-1|NA|15|NA
TGTGCCAGCAGCCGCTCAGGGCATAGCACAGATACGCAGTATTTT
CASSRSGHSTDTQYF
>TRBJ1-2|TRBV4-2|TRBD1|14|NA
TGTGCCAGCAGCCGGGGACAGGGCGACTATGGCTACACCTTC
CASSRGQGDYGYTF
>TRBJ2-7|TRBV18|TRBD1|16|NA
TGTGCCAGCTCACCACCGAGGTCAGGGGGCACTTACGAGCAGTACTTC
CASSPPRSGGTYEQYF
>TRBJ2-4|TRBV4-2|NA|16|NA
TGTGCCAGCAGCCAAGAATCGGTTCTGGCCAAAAACATTCAGTACTTC
CASSQESVLAKNIQYF
>TRBJ1-2|TRBV9|NA|13|NA
TGTGCCAGCAGCGCCGACCTCAGGTCTGGCTACACCTTC
CASSADLRSGYTF
>TRBJ2-7|TRBV27|TRBD1|15|NA
TGTGCCAGCAGTACCCGCCGGGACAGGGGTTACGAGCAGTACTTC
CASSTRRDRGYEQYF
>TRBJ1-2|TRBV27|NA|13|NA
TGTGCCAGCAGTTTTAGGGGATACTATGGCTACACCTTC
CASSFRGYYGYTF
>TRBJ1-2|TRBV7-2|TRBD1|16|NA
TGTGCCAGCAGCCCCAGGGGGACCTCAGGGGGCTATGGCTACACCTTC
CASSPRGTSGGYGYTF
>TRBJ2-2|TRBV5-6|NA|14|NA
TGTGCCAGCAGCTGGGGACAGAACACCGGGGAGCTGTTTTTT
CASSWGQNTGELFF
>TRBJ1-1|TRBV7-2|NA|12|NA
TGTGCCAGCAGCCCGACGGGGGTGGAAGCTTTCTTT
CASSPTGVEAFF
>TRBJ2-2|TRBV11-3|NA|15|NA
TGTGCCAGCAGCTTAGAAGGCGGGTTCACCGGGGAGCTGTTTTTT
CASSLEGGFTGELFF
>TRBJ2-7|TRBV28|TRBD1|14|NA
TGTGCCAGCAGTCTCACAGGGGGTCCCTACGAGCAGTACTTC
CASSLTGGPYEQYF
>TRBJ2-7|TRBV9|TRBD1|15|once
TGTGCCAGCAGCTCCCCGGGACAGGGTTCCTACGAGCAGTACTTC
CASSSPGQGSYEQYF
>TRBJ2-2|TRBV6-5|NA|15|NA
TGTGCCAGCAGCCAACAGGTTTCGGGGGCCGGGGAGCTGTTTTTT
CASSQQVSGAGELFF
>TRBJ1-2|TRBV28|NA|14|NA
TGTGCCAGCAGTACCCGAACAGGGCCTACTGGCTACACCTTC
CASSTRTGPTGYTF
>TRBJ2-7|TRBV2|NA|15|NA
TGTGCCAGCAGTGGTTGGTCCGGGAACTCCTACGAGCAGTACTTC
CASSGWSGNSYEQYF
>TRBJ2-3|TRBV2|NA|12|NA
TGTGCCAGCAGTGGACTAGCAGATACGCAGTATTTT
CASSGLADTQYF